The rows below give T cell receptor beta chains drawn from one sample of a study of T cell changes during pregnancy in multiple sclerosis. The repertoire was sequenced with immunoSEQ multiplex PCR; TCRdb's copy has only in-frame clones and lacks some. The table includes 90,000 or so clones, over 85% detected once. The sample here was peripheral blood, taken after pregnancy. All receptors come from a female donor in good health, enrolled as a control in a pregnancy study. The CDR3 runs from the conserved cysteine through the conserved F or W. D genes are given only for firm matches. Some rows mark clone size as missing; the rest say once, few, many or name a class of expanded clone.

clone size	D gene	V gene	J gene	CDR3 protein	CDR3 DNA
-	TRBD1	TRBV6-5	TRBJ2-6	CASSYRGLGANVLTF	TGTGCCAGCAGTTACAGGGGGCTCGGGGCCAACGTCCTGACTTTC
-	TRBD2	TRBV9	TRBJ2-1	CASSALSSGSGREQFF	TGTGCCAGCAGCGCTCTTTCTAGCGGGAGCGGGCGCGAGCAGTTCTTC
few	-	TRBV7-9	TRBJ1-2	CASSLEQIYGYTF	TGTGCCAGCAGCTTAGAGCAAATCTATGGCTACACCTTC
-	-	TRBV10-3	TRBJ2-7	CAIRGGGAPTYEQYF	TGTGCCATCAGGGGTGGAGGCGCACCGACCTACGAGCAGTACTTC
-	TRBD2	TRBV6-1	TRBJ2-3	CASSDSGLAGDTQYF	TGTGCCAGCAGTGACTCGGGACTAGCGGGAGATACGCAGTATTTT
-	-	TRBV28	TRBJ1-2	CASSLEGRPLTPLHGYTF	TGTGCCAGCAGTTTGGAGGGGCGCCCCCTTACCCCCCTCCATGGCTACACCTTC
-	-	TRBV28	TRBJ1-1	CASSTVRSTEAFF	TGTGCCAGCAGTACGGTAAGGAGCACTGAAGCTTTCTTT
-	-	TRBV5-1	TRBJ2-7	CASSPEGRGDYEQYF	TGCGCCAGCAGCCCGGAGGGAAGGGGTGATTACGAGCAGTACTTC
-	TRBD2	TRBV7-9	TRBJ2-1	CASLGTSGREIHNEQFF	TGTGCCAGCCTTGGGACTAGCGGGAGGGAAATCCACAATGAGCAGTTCTTC
once	-	TRBV4-2	TRBJ2-3	CASSQERAGFTDTQYF	TGTGCCAGCAGCCAAGAGAGAGCAGGGTTCACAGATACGCAGTATTTT
-	-	TRBV19	TRBJ2-7	CASSIDPRWGPYEQYF	TGTGCCAGTAGTATAGACCCCCGGTGGGGGCCCTACGAGCAGTACTTC
-	TRBD2	TRBV5-4	TRBJ2-5	CASSLPTSGETQYF	TGTGCCAGCAGCTTGCCGACTAGCGGGGAGACCCAGTACTTC
-	-	TRBV19	TRBJ1-1	CASKGGGTEAFF	TGTGCCAGTAAGGGAGGGGGCACTGAAGCTTTCTTT
-	TRBD1	TRBV5-1	TRBJ2-3	CASSLRVQQGAPDTQYF	TGCGCCAGCAGCTTGAGAGTGCAACAGGGGGCCCCAGATACGCAGTATTTT
once	TRBD1	TRBV9	TRBJ2-5	CASSVGDRWPQETQYF	TGTGCCAGCAGCGTAGGGGACAGGTGGCCCCAAGAGACCCAGTACTTC
-	TRBD1	TRBV5-1	TRBJ2-1	CASSSEPWTGPGNEQFF	TGCGCCAGCAGCTCTGAACCTTGGACAGGGCCAGGGAATGAGCAGTTCTTC
-	TRBD2	TRBV7-9	TRBJ2-2	CASSSLAGVSGELFF	TGTGCCAGCAGTTCTCTAGCGGGAGTATCGGGGGAGCTGTTTTTT
-	TRBD2	TRBV6-1	TRBJ2-7	CASSRLAETSYEQYF	TGTGCCAGCAGTCGACTAGCGGAGACTTCCTACGAGCAGTACTTC
once	-	TRBV6-1	TRBJ2-6	CASSGVVGANVLTF	TGTGCCAGCAGTGGTGTAGTTGGGGCCAACGTCCTGACTTTC
-	TRBD1	TRBV10-3	TRBJ2-5	CAISDGPGQGAQETQYF	TGTGCCATCAGTGACGGACCGGGACAGGGGGCTCAAGAGACCCAGTACTTC
-	TRBD2	TRBV10-3	TRBJ2-1	CASSTGTSDYNEQFF	TGTGCCAGTTCAACCGGGACTAGCGACTACAATGAGCAGTTCTTC
-	TRBD1	TRBV28	TRBJ2-7	CASSFSWTGPTYEQYF	TGTGCCAGCAGTTTTAGTTGGACAGGACCAACCTACGAGCAGTACTTC
-	-	TRBV27	TRBJ2-5	CASSRLDGIETQYF	TGTGCCAGCAGCCGGCTGGACGGGATAGAGACCCAGTACTTC
-	-	TRBV6-1	TRBJ2-5	CASHPGDAYQETQYF	TGTGCCAGCCACCCAGGGGACGCGTACCAAGAGACCCAGTACTTC
-	TRBD1	TRBV28	TRBJ2-5	CASSSSGTGDQETQYF	TGTGCCAGCAGTTCCTCCGGGACAGGGGACCAAGAGACCCAGTACTTC
-	-	TRBV2	TRBJ2-7	CASSEQGRAYEQYF	TGTGCCAGCAGTGAACAGGGAAGGGCGTACGAGCAGTACTTC
-	TRBD2	TRBV7-2	TRBJ2-5	CASSFGGTGGETQYF	TGTGCCAGCAGCTTCGGGGGAACGGGAGGAGAGACCCAGTACTTC
-	-	TRBV2	TRBJ2-7	CASSEGGGNEQYF	TGTGCCAGCAGTGAGGGGGGGGGCAACGAGCAGTACTTC
-	-	TRBV4-2	TRBJ1-2	CASSQAGGHYGYTF	TGTGCCAGCAGCCAAGCCGGGGGGCACTATGGCTACACCTTC